The clone carrying this T cell receptor beta chain has only one observation. Trimming pared 2 bases from V and 0 bases from J, leaving 8 bases between. Germline V gene lookup returns CDR1 LGHDT and CDR2 YNNKEL (reference sequence). The CDR3 is 14 residues long. RNA was extracted with the RNeasy kit, and a quantity of roughly 0.5 to 1 ug was reverse transcribed using random hexamers. TCRdb re-analysed the immunoSEQ multiplex PCR reads in MiXCR, keeping a single row per CDR3 protein. Of 200,000 or so distinct CDR3 sequences listed, approximately 96% are singletons. The data were taken from a study of CD8 T cells in Susac syndrome. Sequencing of TCR beta was undertaken in CD8+ and CD4+ T cells derived from blood. Negative isolation was applied to CD8+ and CD4+ T cells, and FACS enrichment was applied to TEMRA cells.

The specimen was CD4+ T cells from PBMCs. This sequence joins TRBV3-1 and TRBJ2-7; either TRBD1 or TRBD2 may supply D (5 bases each). The TCR originated in a human donor with multiple sclerosis. The CDR3 here is CASSQRGVSYEQYF. CDR3 sequence (DNA): TGTGCCAGCAGCCAACGGGGCGTCTCCTACGAGCAGTACTTC.